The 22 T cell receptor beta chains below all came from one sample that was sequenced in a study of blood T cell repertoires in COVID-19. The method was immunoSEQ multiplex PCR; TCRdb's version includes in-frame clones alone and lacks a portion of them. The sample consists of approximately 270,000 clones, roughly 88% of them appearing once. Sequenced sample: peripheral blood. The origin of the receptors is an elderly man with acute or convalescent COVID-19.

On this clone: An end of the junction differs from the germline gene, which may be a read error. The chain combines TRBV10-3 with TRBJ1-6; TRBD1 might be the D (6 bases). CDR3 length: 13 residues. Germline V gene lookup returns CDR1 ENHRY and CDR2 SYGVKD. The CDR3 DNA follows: TGTGCCATCAATGAGGGGGGCTGGTCACCCCTCCACTTT. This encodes CAINEGGWSPLHF.

CDR3 loop: CASSGSEQANTQYF. In DNA form, the CDR3 reads TGTGCCAGCTCCGGGAGCGAACAAGCGAATACGCAGTATTTT. V and J are TRBV6-5 and TRBJ2-3; tentatively, D is TRBD2 (6 bases). V lost 8 bases and J 7 bases, leaving 19 bases between the germline ends. The CDR3 totals 14 residues. Per germline, CDR1 MNHEY and CDR2 SVGAGI.

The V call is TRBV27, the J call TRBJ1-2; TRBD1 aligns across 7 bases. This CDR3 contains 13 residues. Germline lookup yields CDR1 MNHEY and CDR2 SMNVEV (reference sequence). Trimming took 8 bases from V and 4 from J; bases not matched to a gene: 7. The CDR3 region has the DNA TGTGCCAGCCGGGACAGCCCCGTCTATGGCTACACCTTC. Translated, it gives CASRDSPVYGYTF.

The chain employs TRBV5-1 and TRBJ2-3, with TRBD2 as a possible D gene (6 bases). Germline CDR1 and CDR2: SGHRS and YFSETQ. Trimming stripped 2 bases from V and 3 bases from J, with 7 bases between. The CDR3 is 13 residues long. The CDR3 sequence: CASSFGRTDTQYF. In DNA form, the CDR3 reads TGCGCCAGCAGCTTCGGGAGAACAGATACGCAGTATTTT.

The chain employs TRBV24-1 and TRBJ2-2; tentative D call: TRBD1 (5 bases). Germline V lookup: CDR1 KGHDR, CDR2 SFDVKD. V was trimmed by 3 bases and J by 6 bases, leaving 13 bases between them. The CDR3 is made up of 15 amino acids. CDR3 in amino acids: CATSDGARSAGELFF. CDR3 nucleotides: TGTGCCACCAGTGATGGGGCCAGGTCGGCCGGGGAGCTGTTTTTT.

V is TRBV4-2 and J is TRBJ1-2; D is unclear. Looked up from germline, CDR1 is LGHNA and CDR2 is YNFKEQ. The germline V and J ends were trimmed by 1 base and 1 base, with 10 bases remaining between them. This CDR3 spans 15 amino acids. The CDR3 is CASSQGDWYNYGYTF. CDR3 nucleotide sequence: TGTGCCAGCAGCCAAGGAGATTGGTATAACTATGGCTACACCTTC.

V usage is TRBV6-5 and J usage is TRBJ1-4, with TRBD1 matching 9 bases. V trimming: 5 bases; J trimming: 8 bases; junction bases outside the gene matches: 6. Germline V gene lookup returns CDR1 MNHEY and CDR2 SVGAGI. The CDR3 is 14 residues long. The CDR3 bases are TGTGCCAGCAGTCAAACAGGGGGCTGGGAAAAACTGTTTTTT. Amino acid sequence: CASSQTGGWEKLFF.

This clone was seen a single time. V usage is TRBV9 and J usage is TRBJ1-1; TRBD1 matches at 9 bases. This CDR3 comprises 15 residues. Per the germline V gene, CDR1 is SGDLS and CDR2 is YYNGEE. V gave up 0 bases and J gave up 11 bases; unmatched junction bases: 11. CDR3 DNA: TGTGCCAGCAGCGTAGCGGGGGGGAGGACAGGGGAGGCTTTCTTT. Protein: CASSVAGGRTGEAFF.

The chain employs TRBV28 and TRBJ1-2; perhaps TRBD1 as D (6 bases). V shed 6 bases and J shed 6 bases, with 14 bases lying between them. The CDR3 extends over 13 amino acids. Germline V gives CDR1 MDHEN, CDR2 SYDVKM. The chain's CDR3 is CASRIPGVDGYTF. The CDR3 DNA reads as TGTGCCAGCAGAATCCCAGGGGTCGATGGCTACACCTTC.

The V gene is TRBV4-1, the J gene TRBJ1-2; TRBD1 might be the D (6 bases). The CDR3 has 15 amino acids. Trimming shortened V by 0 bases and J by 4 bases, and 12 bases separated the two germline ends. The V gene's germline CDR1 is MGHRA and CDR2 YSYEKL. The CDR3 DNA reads TGCGCCAGCAGCCAAGAGGGCAGGGGAAGCTATGGCTACACCTTC. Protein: CASSQEGRGSYGYTF.

Here the CDR3 DNA reads TGTGCCAGCAGCATCCGGGACAGGGGGACAGATACGCAGTATTTT. As protein: CASSIRDRGTDTQYF. The chain links TRBV7-8 to TRBJ2-3; 11 bases agree with TRBD1. CDR1 and CDR2 from the germline V gene are SGHVS and FQNEAQ. The CDR3 loop spans 15 amino acids. V dropped 5 bases and J dropped 3; count of bases not matched to a gene: 4. The whole variable domain, filled in from reference TRBV7-8 and TRBJ2-3, reads GAGVSQSPRYKVAKRGQDVALRCDPISGHVSLFWYQQALGQGPEFLTYFQNEAQLDKSGLPSDRFFAERPEGSVSTLKIQRTQQEDSAVYLCASSIRDRGTDTQYFGPGTRLTVL.

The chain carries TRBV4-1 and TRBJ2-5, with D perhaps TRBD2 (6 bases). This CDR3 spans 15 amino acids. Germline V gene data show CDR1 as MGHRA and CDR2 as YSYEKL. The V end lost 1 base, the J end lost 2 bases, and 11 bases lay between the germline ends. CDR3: CASSQGTTEQETQYF. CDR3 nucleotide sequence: TGCGCCAGCAGCCAAGGGACTACCGAACAAGAGACCCAGTACTTC.

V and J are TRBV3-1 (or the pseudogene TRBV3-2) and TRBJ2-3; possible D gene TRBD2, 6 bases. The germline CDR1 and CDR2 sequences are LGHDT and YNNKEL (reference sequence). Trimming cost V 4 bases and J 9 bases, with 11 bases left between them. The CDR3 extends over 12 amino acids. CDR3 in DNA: TGTGCCAGCAGCCCCGGGGCGGGGACGCAGTATTTT. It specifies CASSPGAGTQYF.

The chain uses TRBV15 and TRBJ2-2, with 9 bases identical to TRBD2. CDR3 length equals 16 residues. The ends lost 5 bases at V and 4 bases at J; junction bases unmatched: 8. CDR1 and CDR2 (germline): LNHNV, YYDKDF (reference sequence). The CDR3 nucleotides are TGTGCCACCAGCCCTAGCGGGGATCCCCGCACCGGGGAGCTGTTTTTT. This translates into CATSPSGDPRTGELFF.

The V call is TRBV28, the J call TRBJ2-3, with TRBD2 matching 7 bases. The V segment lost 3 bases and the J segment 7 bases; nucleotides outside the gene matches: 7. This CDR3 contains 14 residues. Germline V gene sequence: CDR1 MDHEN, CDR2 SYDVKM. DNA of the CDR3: TGTGCCAGCAGTTTTATGGGAGGGGTGAATACGCAGTATTTT. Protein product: CASSFMGGVNTQYF.

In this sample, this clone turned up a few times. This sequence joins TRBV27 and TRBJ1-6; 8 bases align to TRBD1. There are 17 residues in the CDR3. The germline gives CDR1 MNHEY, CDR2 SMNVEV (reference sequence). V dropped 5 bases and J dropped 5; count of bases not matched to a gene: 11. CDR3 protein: CASSLGQGGPNNSPLHF. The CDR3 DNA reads TGTGCCAGCAGTCTAGGACAGGGTGGTCCTAATAATTCACCCCTCCACTTT.

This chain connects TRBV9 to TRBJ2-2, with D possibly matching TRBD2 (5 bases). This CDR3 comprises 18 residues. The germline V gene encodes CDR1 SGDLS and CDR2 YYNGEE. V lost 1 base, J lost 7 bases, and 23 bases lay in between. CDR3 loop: CASSVTAGLSTKGGELFF. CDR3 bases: TGTGCCAGCAGCGTAACGGCAGGACTCTCGACTAAGGGCGGGGAGCTGTTTTTT.

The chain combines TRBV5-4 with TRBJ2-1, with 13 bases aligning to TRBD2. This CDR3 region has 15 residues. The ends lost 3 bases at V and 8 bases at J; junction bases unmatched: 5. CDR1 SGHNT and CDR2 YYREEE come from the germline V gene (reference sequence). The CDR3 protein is CASSWGLAGRDEQFF. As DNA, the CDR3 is TGTGCCAGCAGCTGGGGACTAGCGGGAAGGGATGAGCAGTTCTTC. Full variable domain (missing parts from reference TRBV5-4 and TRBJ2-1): ETGVTQSPTHLIKTRGQQVTLRCSSQSGHNTVSWYQQALGQGPQFIFQYYREEENGRGNFPPRFSGLQFPNYSSELNVNALELDDSALYLCASSWGLAGRDEQFFGPGTRLTVL.

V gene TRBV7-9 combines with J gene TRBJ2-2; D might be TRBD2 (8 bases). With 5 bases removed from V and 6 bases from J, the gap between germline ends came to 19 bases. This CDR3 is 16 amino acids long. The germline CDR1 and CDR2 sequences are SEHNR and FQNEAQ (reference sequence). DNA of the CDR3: TGTGCCAGCAGCCGGGAGGGGACAGTCTCCGCCGGGGAGCTGTTTTTT. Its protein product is CASSREGTVSAGELFF.

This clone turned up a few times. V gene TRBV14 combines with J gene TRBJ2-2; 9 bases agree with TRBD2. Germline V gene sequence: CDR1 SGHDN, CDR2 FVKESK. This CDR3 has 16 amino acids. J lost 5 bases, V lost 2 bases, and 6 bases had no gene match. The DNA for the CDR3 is TGTGCCAGCAGCCAAAGAGCGGGAGGCTCGACCGGGGAGCTGTTTTTT. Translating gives CASSQRAGGSTGELFF.

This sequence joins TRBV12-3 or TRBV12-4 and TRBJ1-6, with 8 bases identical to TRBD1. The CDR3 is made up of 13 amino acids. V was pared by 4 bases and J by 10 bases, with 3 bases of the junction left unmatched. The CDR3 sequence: CASSSGGESPLHF. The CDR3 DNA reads TGTGCCAGCAGTTCAGGGGGCGAGTCACCCCTCCACTTT.

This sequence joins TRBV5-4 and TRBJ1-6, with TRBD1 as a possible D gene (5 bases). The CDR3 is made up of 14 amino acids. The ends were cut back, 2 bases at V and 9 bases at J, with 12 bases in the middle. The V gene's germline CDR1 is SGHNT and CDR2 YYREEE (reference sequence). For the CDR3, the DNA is TGTGCCAGCAGCTTCGGCAGGGCCACTTCACCCCTCCACTTT. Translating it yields CASSFGRATSPLHF.